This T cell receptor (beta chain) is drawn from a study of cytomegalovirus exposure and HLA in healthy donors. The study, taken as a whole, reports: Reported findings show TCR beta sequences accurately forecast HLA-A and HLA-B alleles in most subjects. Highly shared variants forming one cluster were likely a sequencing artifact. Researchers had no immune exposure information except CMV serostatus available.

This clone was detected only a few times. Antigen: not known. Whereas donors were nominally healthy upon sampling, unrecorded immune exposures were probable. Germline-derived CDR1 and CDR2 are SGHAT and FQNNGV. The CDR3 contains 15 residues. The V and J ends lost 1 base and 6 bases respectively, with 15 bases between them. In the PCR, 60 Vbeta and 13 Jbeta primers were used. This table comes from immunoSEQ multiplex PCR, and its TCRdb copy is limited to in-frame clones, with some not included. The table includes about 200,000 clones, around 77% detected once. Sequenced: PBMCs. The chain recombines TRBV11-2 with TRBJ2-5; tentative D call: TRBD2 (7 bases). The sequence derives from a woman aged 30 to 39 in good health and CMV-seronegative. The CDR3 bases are TGTGCCAGCAGCTTAGCTGGAGGGGGGGCGAAGACCCAGTACTTC. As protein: CASSLAGGGAKTQYF.